The rows below give T cell receptor beta chains drawn from one sample of a study of cytomegalovirus exposure and HLA in healthy donors. Using immunoSEQ multiplex PCR, the repertoire was profiled, and TCRdb retains in-frame clones only, with some absent. The data show around 70,000 clones, with around four fifths seen just once and about 3% held by the top ten. Sample: PBMCs. Receptors originate from a girl under 18 in good health and CMV-seropositive. Each CDR3 is given with its conserved first and last residue. The order of the fields is V gene, clone size, J gene, D gene, CDR3 DNA, CDR3 protein. The D gene is left open where the match is weak. Clone size is not always given. Where it is, it says once, few, many or a class for expanded clones.

TRBV5-4	NA	TRBJ1-1	NA	TGTGCCAGCAGCTTGAGGGAGAGAGATGAAGCTTTCTTT	CASSLRERDEAFF
TRBV6-5	NA	TRBJ1-3	TRBD1	TGTGCCAGCAGCGGACAGGGTGACACCATATATTTT	CASSGQGDTIYF
TRBV7-9	NA	TRBJ1-1	NA	TGTGCCAGCAGCTTAGCGCAGGGAGGGACTGAAGCTTTCTTT	CASSLAQGGTEAFF
TRBV6-1	NA	TRBJ2-5	NA	TGTGCCAGCAGTGAACTCCGATGGGCGCTCGGAGAGACCCAGTACTTC	CASSELRWALGETQYF
TRBV7-2	few	TRBJ2-5	NA	TGTGCCAGCAGCCCAAGGGGAGAGACCCAGTACTTC	CASSPRGETQYF
TRBV7-2	NA	TRBJ2-7	NA	TGTGCCAGCAGCTCCTCTGGACAGACAACCTACGAGCAGTACTTC	CASSSSGQTTYEQYF
TRBV9	NA	TRBJ2-6	NA	TGTGCCAGCAGCGCAATCAGGGGTTCTGGGGCCAACGTCCTGACTTTC	CASSAIRGSGANVLTF
TRBV19	NA	TRBJ1-1	TRBD1	TGTGCCAGTAGTCCCCAGACAGGGACCGAAGCTTTCTTT	CASSPQTGTEAFF
TRBV9	NA	TRBJ1-1	TRBD1	TGTGCCAGCAGCGCAGGGGGCGAGAACACTGAAGCTTTCTTT	CASSAGGENTEAFF
TRBV6-1	NA	TRBJ2-3	NA	TGTGCCAGCAGTGGGCAGGGCTTAATCGGTACGCAGTATTTT	CASSGQGLIGTQYF